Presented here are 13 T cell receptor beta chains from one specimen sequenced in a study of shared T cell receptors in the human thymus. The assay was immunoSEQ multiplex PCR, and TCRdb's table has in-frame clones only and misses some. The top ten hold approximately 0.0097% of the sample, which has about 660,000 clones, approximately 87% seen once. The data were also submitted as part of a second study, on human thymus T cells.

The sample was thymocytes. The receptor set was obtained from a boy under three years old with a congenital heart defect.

The CDR3 nucleotides are TGCGCCAGCAGCCAAGCGGGACTAGCGGCGAACACAGATACGCAGTATTTT. It translates to CASSQAGLAANTDTQYF. This chain links TRBV4-3 with TRBJ2-3; TRBD2 agrees at 11 bases. The junction had 5 bases not matched to a gene; V was cut back by 1 base and J by 2 bases. Germline assignment: CDR1 LGHNA and CDR2 YSLEER. The CDR3 has 17 amino acids.

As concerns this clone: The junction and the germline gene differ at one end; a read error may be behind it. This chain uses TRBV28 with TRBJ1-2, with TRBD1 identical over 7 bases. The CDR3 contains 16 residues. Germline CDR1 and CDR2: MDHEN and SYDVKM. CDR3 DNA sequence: TGTGCCAGCAGGCCTCTACCGGGACAGAATAACGATGGCTACACCTTC. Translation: CASRPLPGQNNDGYTF.

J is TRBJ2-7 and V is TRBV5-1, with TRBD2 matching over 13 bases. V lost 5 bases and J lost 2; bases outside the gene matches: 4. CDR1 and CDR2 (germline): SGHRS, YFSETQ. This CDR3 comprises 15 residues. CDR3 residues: CASSSGTSGTYEQYF. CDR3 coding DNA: TGCGCCAGCAGTTCGGGGACTAGCGGGACCTACGAGCAGTACTTC.

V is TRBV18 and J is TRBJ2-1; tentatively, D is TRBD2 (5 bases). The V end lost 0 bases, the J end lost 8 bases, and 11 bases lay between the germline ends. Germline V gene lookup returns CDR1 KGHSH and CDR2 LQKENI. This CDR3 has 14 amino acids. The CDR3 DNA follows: TGTGCCAGCTCACCACCGACGTCGGAGGATGAGCAGTTCTTC. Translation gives CASSPPTSEDEQFF. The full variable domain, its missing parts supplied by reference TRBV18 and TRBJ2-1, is NAGVMQNPRHLVRRRGQEARLRCSPMKGHSHVYWYRQLPEEGLKFMVYLQKENIIDESGMPKERFSAEFPKEGPSILRIQQVVRGDSAAYFCASSPPTSEDEQFFGPGTRLTVL.

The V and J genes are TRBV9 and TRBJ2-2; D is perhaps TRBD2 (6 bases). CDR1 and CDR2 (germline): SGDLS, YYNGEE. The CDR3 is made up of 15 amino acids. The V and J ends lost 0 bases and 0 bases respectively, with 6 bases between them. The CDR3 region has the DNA TGTGCCAGCAGCGTAGCGGGGGCGAACACCGGGGAGCTGTTTTTT. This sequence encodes CASSVAGANTGELFF. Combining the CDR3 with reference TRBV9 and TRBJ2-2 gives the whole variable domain DSGVTQTPKHLITATGQRVTLRCSPRSGDLSVYWYQQSLDQGLQFLIQYYNGEERAKGNILERFSAQQFPDLHSELNLSSLELGDSALYFCASSVAGANTGELFFGEGSRLTVL.

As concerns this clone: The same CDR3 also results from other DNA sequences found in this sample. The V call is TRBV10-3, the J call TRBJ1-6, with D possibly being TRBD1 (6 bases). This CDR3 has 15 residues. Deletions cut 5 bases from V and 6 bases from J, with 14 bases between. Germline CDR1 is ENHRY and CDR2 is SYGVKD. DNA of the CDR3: TGTGCCATCAGTTTCCGGGACATAGCTAATTCACCCCTCCACTTT. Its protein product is CAISFRDIANSPLHF.

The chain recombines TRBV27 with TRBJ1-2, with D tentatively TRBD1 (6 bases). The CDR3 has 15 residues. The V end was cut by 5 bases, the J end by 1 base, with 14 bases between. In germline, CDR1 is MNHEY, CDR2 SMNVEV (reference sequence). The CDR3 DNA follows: TGTGCCAGCAGTCCCCGTGGGGACATTAACTATGGCTACACCTTC. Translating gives CASSPRGDINYGYTF.

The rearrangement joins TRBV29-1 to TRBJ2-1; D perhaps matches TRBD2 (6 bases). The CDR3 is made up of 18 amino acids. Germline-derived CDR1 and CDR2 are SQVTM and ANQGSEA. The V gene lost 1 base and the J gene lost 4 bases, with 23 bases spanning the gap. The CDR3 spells CSVEAQRGLAAQYNEQFF. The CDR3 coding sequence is TGCAGCGTTGAAGCGCAGCGAGGATTAGCGGCCCAATACAATGAGCAGTTCTTC.

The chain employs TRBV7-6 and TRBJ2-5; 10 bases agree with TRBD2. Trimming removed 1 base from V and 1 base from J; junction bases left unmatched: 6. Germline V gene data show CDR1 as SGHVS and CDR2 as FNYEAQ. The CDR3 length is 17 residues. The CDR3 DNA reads TGTGCCAGCAGCTTAGGGGGACTAGCGCCCACCCAAGAGACCCAGTACTTC. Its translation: CASSLGGLAPTQETQYF.

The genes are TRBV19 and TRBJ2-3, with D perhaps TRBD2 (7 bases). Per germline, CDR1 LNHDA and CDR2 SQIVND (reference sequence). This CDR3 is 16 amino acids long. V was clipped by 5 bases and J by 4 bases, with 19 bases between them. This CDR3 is CASSGLGGGAPDTQYF. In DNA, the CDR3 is TGTGCCAGTAGTGGCCTGGGAGGGGGGGCCCCAGATACGCAGTATTTT.

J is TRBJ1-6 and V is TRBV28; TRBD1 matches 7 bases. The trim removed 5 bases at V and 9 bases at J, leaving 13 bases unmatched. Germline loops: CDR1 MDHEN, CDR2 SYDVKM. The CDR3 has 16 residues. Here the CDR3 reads CASSTPKTGKGSPLHF. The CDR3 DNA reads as TGTGCCAGCAGTACCCCCAAGACAGGGAAGGGTTCACCCCTCCACTTT.

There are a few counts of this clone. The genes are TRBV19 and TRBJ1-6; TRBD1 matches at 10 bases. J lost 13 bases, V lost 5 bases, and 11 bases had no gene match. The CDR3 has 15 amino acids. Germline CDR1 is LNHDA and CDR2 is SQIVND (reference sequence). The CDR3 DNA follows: TGTGCCAGTAGTCCCCAGACAGGGGGCCTTCCGCCCCTCCACTTT. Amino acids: CASSPQTGGLPPLHF.

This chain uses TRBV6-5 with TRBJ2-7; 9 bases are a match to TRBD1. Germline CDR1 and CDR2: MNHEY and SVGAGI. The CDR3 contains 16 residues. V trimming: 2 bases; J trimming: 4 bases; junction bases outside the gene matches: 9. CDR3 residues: CASSYASSGTGYEQYF. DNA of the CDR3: TGTGCCAGCAGTTACGCCAGTTCCGGGACAGGGTACGAGCAGTACTTC.